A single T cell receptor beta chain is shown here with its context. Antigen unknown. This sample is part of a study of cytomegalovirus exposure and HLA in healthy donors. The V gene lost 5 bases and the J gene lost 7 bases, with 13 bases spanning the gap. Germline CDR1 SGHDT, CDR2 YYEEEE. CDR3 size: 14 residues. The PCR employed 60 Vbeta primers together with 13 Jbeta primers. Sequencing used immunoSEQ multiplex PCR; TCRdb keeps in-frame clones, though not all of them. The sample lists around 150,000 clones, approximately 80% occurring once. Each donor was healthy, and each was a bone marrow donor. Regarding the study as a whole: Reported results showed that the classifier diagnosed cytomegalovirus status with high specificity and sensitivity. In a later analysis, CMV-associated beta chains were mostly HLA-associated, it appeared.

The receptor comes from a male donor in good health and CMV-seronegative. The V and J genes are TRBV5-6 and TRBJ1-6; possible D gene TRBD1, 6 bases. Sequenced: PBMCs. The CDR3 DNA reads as TGTGCCAGCAGGAGAGGGGGTGCCAATTCACCCCTCCACTTT. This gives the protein CASRRGGANSPLHF.